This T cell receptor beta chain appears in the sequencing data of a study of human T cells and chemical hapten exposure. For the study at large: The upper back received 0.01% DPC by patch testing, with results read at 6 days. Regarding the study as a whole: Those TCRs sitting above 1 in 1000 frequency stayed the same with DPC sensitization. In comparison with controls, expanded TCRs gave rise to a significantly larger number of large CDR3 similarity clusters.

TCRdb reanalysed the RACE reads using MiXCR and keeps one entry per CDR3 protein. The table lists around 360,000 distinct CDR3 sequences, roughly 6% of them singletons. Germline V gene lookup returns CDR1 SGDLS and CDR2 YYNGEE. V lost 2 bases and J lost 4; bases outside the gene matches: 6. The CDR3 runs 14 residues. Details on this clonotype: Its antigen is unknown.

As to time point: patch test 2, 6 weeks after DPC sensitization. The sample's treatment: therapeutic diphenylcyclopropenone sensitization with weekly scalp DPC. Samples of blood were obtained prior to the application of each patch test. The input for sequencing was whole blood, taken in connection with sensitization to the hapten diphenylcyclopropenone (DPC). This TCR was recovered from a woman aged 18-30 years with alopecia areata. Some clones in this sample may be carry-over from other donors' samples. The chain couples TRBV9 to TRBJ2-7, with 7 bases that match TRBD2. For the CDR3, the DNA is TGTGCCAGCAGCGTCGTCGAGGGAGGGTACGAGCAGTACTTC. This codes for CASSVVEGGYEQYF.